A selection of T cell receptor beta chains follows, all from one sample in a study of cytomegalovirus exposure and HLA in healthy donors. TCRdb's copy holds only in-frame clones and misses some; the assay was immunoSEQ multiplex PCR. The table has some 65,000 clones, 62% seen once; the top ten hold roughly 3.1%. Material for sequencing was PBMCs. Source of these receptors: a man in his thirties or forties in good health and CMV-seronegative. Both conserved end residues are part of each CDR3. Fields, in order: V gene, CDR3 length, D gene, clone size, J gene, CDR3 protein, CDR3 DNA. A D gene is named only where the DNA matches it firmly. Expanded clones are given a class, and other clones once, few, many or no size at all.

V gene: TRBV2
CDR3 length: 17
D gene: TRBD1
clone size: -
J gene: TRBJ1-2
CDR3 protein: CASSDRRQGALGYGYTF
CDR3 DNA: TGTGCCAGCAGTGATCGACGACAGGGGGCGCTGGGCTATGGCTACACCTTC

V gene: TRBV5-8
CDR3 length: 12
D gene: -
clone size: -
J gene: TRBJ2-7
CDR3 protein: CASSLTGYEQYF
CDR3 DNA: TGTGCCAGCAGCTTGACAGGGTACGAGCAGTACTTC

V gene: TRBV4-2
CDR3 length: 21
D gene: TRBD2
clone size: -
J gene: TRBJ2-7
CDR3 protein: CASSHSSGTSGGPSPAYEQYF
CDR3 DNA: TGTGCCAGCAGCCACTCCTCCGGGACTAGCGGGGGGCCGTCTCCGGCCTACGAGCAGTACTTC

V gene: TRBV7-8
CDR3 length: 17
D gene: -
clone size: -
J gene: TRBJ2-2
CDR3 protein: CASSSKGGWSNTGELFF
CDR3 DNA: TGTGCCAGCAGCTCAAAAGGGGGTTGGAGTAACACCGGGGAGCTGTTTTTT

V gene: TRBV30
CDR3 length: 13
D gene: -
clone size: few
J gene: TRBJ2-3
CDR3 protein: CAWKGGGQDTQYF
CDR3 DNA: TGTGCCTGGAAAGGCGGGGGCCAAGATACGCAGTATTTT

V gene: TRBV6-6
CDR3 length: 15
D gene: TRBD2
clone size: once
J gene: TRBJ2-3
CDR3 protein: CASSLAGGLTDTQYF
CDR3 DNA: TGTGCCAGCAGTCTGGCGGGGGGCCTCACAGATACGCAGTATTTT

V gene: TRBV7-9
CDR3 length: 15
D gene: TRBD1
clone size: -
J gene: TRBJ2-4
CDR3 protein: CASSSEWDRGNIQYF
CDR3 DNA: TGTGCCAGCAGCTCGGAATGGGACAGGGGAAACATTCAGTACTTC

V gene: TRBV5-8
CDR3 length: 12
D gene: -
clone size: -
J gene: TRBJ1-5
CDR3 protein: CASSLANQPQHF
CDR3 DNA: TGTGCCAGCAGCTTGGCGAATCAGCCCCAGCATTTT

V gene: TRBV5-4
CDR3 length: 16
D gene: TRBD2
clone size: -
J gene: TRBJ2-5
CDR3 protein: CASSLGTSGVQETQYF
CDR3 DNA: TGTGCCAGCAGCCTCGGGACTAGCGGGGTCCAAGAGACCCAGTACTTC

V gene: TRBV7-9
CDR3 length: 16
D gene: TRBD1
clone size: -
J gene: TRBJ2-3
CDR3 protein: CASSPRTGISTDTQYF
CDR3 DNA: TGTGCCAGCAGCCCTAGGACAGGGATTAGCACAGATACGCAGTATTTT

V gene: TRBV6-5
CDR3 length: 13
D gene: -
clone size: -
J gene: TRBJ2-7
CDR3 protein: CASSYKSGVEQYF
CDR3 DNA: TGTGCCAGCAGTTACAAGTCAGGGGTCGAGCAGTACTTC

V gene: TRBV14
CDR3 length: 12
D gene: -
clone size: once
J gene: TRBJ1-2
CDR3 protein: CASSPSDYGYTF
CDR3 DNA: TGTGCCAGCAGCCCCTCGGACTATGGCTACACCTTC

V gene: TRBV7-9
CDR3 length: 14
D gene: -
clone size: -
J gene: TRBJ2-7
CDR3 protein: CASSTPRMTKEQYF
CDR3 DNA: TGTGCCAGCAGCACTCCCCGAATGACTAAGGAGCAGTACTTC

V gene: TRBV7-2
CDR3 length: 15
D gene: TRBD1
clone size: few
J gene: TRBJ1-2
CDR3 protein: CASSLGTGGIYGYTF
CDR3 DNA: TGTGCCAGCAGCCTAGGGACAGGGGGAATCTATGGCTACACCTTC

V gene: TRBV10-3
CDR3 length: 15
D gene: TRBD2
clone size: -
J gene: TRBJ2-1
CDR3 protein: CAISTSGGDLGEQFF
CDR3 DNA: TGTGCCATCAGTACTAGCGGGGGGGATTTAGGGGAGCAGTTCTTC

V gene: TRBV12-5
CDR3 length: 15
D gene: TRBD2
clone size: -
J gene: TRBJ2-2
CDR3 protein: CASGIAGENTGELFF
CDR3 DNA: TGTGCTAGTGGCATAGCGGGGGAGAACACCGGGGAGCTGTTTTTT

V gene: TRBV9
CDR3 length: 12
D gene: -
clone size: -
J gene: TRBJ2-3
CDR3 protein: CASSDGGDTQYF
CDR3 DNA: TGTGCCAGCAGTGATGGGGGGGATACGCAGTATTTT

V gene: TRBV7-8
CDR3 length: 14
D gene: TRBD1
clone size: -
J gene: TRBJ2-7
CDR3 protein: CASRLGQLSYEQYF
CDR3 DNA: TGTGCCAGCAGATTGGGACAGCTATCCTACGAGCAGTACTTC